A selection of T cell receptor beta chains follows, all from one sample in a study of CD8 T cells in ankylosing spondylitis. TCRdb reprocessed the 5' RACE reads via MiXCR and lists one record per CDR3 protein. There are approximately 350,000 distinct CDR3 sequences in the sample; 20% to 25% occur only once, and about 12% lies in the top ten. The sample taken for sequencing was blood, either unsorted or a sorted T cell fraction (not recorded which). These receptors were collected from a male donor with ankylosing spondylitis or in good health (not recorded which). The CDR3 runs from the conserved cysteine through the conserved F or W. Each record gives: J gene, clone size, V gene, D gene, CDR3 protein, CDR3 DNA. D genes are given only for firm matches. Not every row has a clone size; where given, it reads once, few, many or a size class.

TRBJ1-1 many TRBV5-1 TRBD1 CASSSGQGNTEAFF TGCGCCAGCAGCTCGGGACAGGGGAACACTGAAGCTTTCTTT
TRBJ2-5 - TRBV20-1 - CSATGPGWYQETQYF TGCAGTGCTACAGGGCCCGGGTGGTACCAAGAGACCCAGTACTTC
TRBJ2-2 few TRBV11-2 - CASSFPLGRQNTGELFF TGTGCCAGCAGCTTCCCCCTGGGACGGCAGAACACCGGGGAGCTGTTTTTT
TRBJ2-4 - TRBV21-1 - CASSKGGDGLAKNIQYF TGTGCCAGCAGCAAAGGGGGAGATGGCTTAGCCAAAAACATTCAGTACTTC
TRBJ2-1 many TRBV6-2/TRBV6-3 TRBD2 CASSLLAEGPNEQFF TGTGCCAGCAGCCTACTAGCGGAGGGGCCCAATGAGCAGTTCTTC
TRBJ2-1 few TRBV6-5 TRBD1 CASSYSTGNEQFF TGTGCCAGCAGTTACTCGACAGGGAATGAGCAGTTCTTC
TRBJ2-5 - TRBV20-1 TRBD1 CSARDDRGLLETQYF TGCAGTGCTAGAGATGACAGGGGGCTTTTGGAGACCCAGTACTTC
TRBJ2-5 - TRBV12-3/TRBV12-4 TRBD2 CASTLAGGPQETQYF TGTGCCAGCACCCTAGCGGGGGGGCCACAAGAGACCCAGTACTTC
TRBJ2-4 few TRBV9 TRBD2 CASSATPGGNIQYF TGTGCCAGCAGCGCCACCCCGGGGGGAAACATTCAGTACTTC
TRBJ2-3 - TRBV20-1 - CSASDGSQSTDTQYF TGCAGTGCTAGTGATGGTTCCCAAAGCACAGATACGCAGTATTTT
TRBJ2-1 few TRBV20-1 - CSATDTSYNEQFF TGCAGTGCTACAGACACCTCCTACAATGAGCAGTTCTTC
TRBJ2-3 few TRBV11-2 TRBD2 CASSLLPGGIADTQYF TGTGCCAGCAGCTTACTGCCGGGGGGGATTGCAGATACGCAGTATTTT
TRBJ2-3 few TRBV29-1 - CSAGLGGTDTQYF TGCAGCGCCGGGCTGGGGGGCACAGATACGCAGTATTTT
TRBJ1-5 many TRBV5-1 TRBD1 CASSLAGQGGQPQHF TGCGCCAGCAGCTTGGCCGGACAGGGTGGACAGCCCCAGCATTTT
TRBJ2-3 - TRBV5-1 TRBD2 CASSLALAGLTDTQYF TGCGCCAGCAGCTTGGCTCTAGCGGGCCTCACAGATACGCAGTATTTT
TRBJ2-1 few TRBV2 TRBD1 CASSDPGGTGGFGEQFF TGTGCCAGCAGTGATCCTGGGGGGACAGGGGGCTTCGGGGAGCAGTTCTTC
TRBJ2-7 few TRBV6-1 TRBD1 CASRGTANSYEQYF TGTGCCAGCAGAGGGACAGCGAACTCCTACGAGCAGTACTTC
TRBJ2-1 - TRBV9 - CASSPRMGPGSYNEQFF TGTGCCAGCAGCCCCAGAATGGGGCCCGGTTCCTACAATGAGCAGTTCTTC
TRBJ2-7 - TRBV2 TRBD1 CASRADRGQRTYEQYF TGTGCCAGCAGGGCCGACAGGGGGCAAAGGACCTACGAGCAGTACTTC
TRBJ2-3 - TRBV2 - CATVTDTQYF TGTGCGACGGTCACAGATACGCAGTATTTT
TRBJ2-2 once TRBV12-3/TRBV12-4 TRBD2 CACSNSGGPFANTGELFF TGTGCCTGCAGTAATAGCGGGGGGCCGTTCGCGAACACCGGGGAGCTGTTTTTT
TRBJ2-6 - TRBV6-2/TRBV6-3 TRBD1 CASSYSTGQDSGANVLTF TGTGCCAGCAGTTACTCGACTGGACAGGACTCTGGGGCCAACGTCCTGACTTTC
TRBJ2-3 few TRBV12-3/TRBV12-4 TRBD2 CASSFGGGPTDTQYF TGTGCCAGCAGTTTCGGCGGGGGGCCCACAGATACGCAGTATTTT
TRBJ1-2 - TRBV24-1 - CATSDSDSLTAYGYTF TGTGCCACCAGTGACTCGGACAGTCTCACAGCCTATGGCTACACCTTC
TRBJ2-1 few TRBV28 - CASSGSVSYNEQFF TGTGCCAGCAGTGGATCGGTTTCCTACAATGAGCAGTTCTTC
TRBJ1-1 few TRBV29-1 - CSGIGNTEAFF TGCAGTGGAATTGGGAACACTGAAGCTTTCTTT
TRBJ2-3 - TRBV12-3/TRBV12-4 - CASSPEEMWDTQYF TGTGCCAGCAGTCCCGAGGAGATGTGGGATACGCAGTATTTT
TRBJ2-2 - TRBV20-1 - CSASSRSLANTGELFF TGCAGTGCTTCCTCCCGGAGCCTAGCCAACACCGGGGAGCTGTTTTTT
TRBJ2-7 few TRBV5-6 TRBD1 CASSLRQGVRSYEQYF TGTGCCAGCAGCCTCAGACAGGGAGTGAGATCCTACGAGCAGTACTTC
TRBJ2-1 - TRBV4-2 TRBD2 CASSSPGLADEQFF TGTGCCAGCAGCAGCCCGGGACTAGCCGATGAGCAGTTCTTC
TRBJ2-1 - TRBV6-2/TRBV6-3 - CASSYNWDEQFF TGTGCCAGCAGTTACAACTGGGATGAGCAGTTCTTC
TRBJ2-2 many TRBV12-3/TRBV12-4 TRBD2 CASSLPGLGSTGELFF TGTGCCAGCAGTCTGCCGGGACTAGGGTCGACCGGGGAGCTGTTTTTT